Reported below is one TCR beta chain. The data belong to a study of PD-L1 blockade in urothelial cancer. Looking at the study overall: At 3 weeks (second dose) and 6 weeks after starting treatment, blood was analyzed.

Indicated time point: peripheral blood 6 weeks after treatment start. Clones were sequenced by immunoSEQ multiplex PCR, and TCRdb holds only the in-frame ones, with some missing. The data show around 50,000 clones, approximately 85% seen once. Germline V lookup: CDR1 MDHEN, CDR2 SYDVKM. The CDR3 extends over 14 amino acids. Trimming cost V 3 bases and J 0 bases, with 8 bases left between them. The material was PBMCs, obtained around atezolizumab (anti-PD-L1) treatment. The sequence was collected from a man aged 45-65 years with urothelial cancer. J is TRBJ1-1 and V is TRBV28; D is undetermined. The CDR3 here is CASSFTWLNTEAFF. The CDR3 nucleotides read TGTGCCAGCAGTTTTACTTGGTTGAACACTGAAGCTTTCTTT. Based on the CDR3 plus reference TRBV28 and TRBJ1-1, the full variable domain is DVKVTQSSRYLVKRTGEKVFLECVQDMDHENMFWYRQDPGLGLRLIYFSYDVKMKEKGDIPEGYSVSREKKERFSLILESASTNQTSMYLCASSFTWLNTEAFFGQGTRLTVV.